The rows below give T cell receptor beta chains drawn from one sample of a study of blood T cell repertoires in COVID-19. Clones were sequenced by immunoSEQ multiplex PCR, and TCRdb holds only the in-frame ones, with some missing. Here the sample spans 150,000 to 200,000 clones, over 80% being singletons. Sequences were obtained from peripheral blood. The receptors were sampled from a woman aged 40-49 years with COVID-19, enrolled during active disease. CDR3s include the opening cysteine and the closing phenylalanine or tryptophan. D genes are given only for firm matches. Clone size, where shown, is once, few, many, or a class for clones that have expanded.

CDR3nt	CDR3aa	v_gene	j_gene	abundance	d_gene
TGTGCCAGCAGCCAAGATGTACGCGGGGGCCAAGAGACCCAGTACTTC	CASSQDVRGGQETQYF	TRBV4-2	TRBJ2-5	-	TRBD2
TGTGCCAGCAGGGTACTAGCGGAGAAGAATGAGCAGTTCTTC	CASRVLAEKNEQFF	TRBV27	TRBJ2-1	-	TRBD2
TGTGCCACCAGTGATTTGGGGCCCGAGGACAGGGGGTCTGGAAACACCATATATTTT	CATSDLGPEDRGSGNTIYF	TRBV24-1	TRBJ1-3	once	TRBD1
TGTGCCAGCAGCGTAGGCGGACAGGGGAACACTGAAGCTTTCTTT	CASSVGGQGNTEAFF	TRBV9	TRBJ1-1	-	TRBD1
TGTGCCAGCAGCTTGAGCCTAGCGGGAGTTGGGGCCTACAATGAGCAGTTCTTC	CASSLSLAGVGAYNEQFF	TRBV5-6	TRBJ2-1	few	TRBD2
TGTGCCAGCAGTCCCACTCTACAGGGTCGAGCTTTCTTT	CASSPTLQGRAFF	TRBV27	TRBJ1-1	-	-
TGTGCCAGCAGCGCAAGGGACAGATATTGTGTTACTTACGAGCAGTACTTC	CASSARDRYCVTYEQYF	TRBV21-1	TRBJ2-7	once	-
TGTGCCAGCAGTGAGGATAGCGGGGGGGTCTACGAGCAGTACTTC	CASSEDSGGVYEQYF	TRBV6-4	TRBJ2-7	-	TRBD2
TGTGCCAGCAGTGAAGGAGGGGCAGGGGTAGCGCGGGAGCAGTTCTTC	CASSEGGAGVAREQFF	TRBV6-1	TRBJ2-1	few	-
TGTGCCGTCCAGGGGCACGCCAATCAGCCCCAGCATTTT	CAVQGHANQPQHF	TRBV28	TRBJ1-5	-	-
TGTGCCAGTCTCCCAATACTCTATAGCAATCAGCCCCAGCATTTT	CASLPILYSNQPQHF	TRBV19	TRBJ1-5	-	-
TGTGCCATCAGGGCAGGGCCTGAAGCTTTCTTT	CAIRAGPEAFF	TRBV10-3	TRBJ1-1	-	-
TGTGCCAGCCGGGCCTTCGGGGCCGGGGAGCTGTTTTTT	CASRAFGAGELFF	TRBV6-4	TRBJ2-2	-	-
TGTGCCAGCAGTCGCGGGACAGGGGACGGCTACACCTTC	CASSRGTGDGYTF	TRBV7-2	TRBJ1-2	-	TRBD1
TGTGCCAGCAGCCAAGATCTGAACAGGGTGCAGTACTTC	CASSQDLNRVQYF	TRBV3-1/TRBV3-2	TRBJ2-7	-	-
TGTGCCCATGGCCCCTCCTCTGGAAACACCATATATTTT	CAHGPSSGNTIYF	TRBV12-5	TRBJ1-3	-	-
TGTGCCAGCATCTTGTTAGGGGGCACTGAAGCTTTCTTT	CASILLGGTEAFF	TRBV12-3/TRBV12-4	TRBJ1-1	-	-
TGTGCCAGCAGTTACTCGACGAGGCAGCCCCAGCATTTT	CASSYSTRQPQHF	TRBV6-2/TRBV6-3	TRBJ1-5	-	-
TGTGCCAGCAGAGGCGGGACAGGGGTGACCGGGGAGCTGTTTTTT	CASRGGTGVTGELFF	TRBV6-5	TRBJ2-2	-	TRBD1
TGTGCCAGCAGCCAAGATCTCGACTCTTTTCTCACCGGGGAGCTGTTTTTT	CASSQDLDSFLTGELFF	TRBV14	TRBJ2-2	-	-
TGTGCCAGCAGCCAAAAGCGGACTAGCGGAAGCGCGAACACCGGGGAGCTGTTTTTT	CASSQKRTSGSANTGELFF	TRBV7-2	TRBJ2-2	once	TRBD2
TGTGCCAGCAGCTTCCCGGTTTCCTACGAGCAGTACTTC	CASSFPVSYEQYF	TRBV5-6	TRBJ2-7	-	-
TGTGCCATCAGTGCAACTGGAAACACCATATATTTT	CAISATGNTIYF	TRBV10-3	TRBJ1-3	-	-
TGTGCCACTGGGACAGGGAGGGACTACGAGCAGTACTTC	CATGTGRDYEQYF	TRBV19	TRBJ2-7	-	TRBD1
TGTGCCAGCTCATACACAGGGGATGGCTACACCTTC	CASSYTGDGYTF	TRBV18	TRBJ1-2	-	TRBD1
TGTGCCAGCAGGGGGGCCAACACTGAAGCTTTCTTT	CASRGANTEAFF	TRBV6-5	TRBJ1-1	-	-
TGTGCCAGCAGCCCAGGGGGCGTCGGCAATCAGCCCCAGCATTTT	CASSPGGVGNQPQHF	TRBV11-2	TRBJ1-5	-	TRBD1
TGCGCCAGCAGCCCGGCGGGGGGTTACGGAAACACCATATATTTT	CASSPAGGYGNTIYF	TRBV5-1	TRBJ1-3	-	-
TGTGCCAGCAGCACCGGGCCCGAGGGTGAAAAACTGTTTTTT	CASSTGPEGEKLFF	TRBV6-5	TRBJ1-4	-	-
TGTGCCAGCAGCACAGGACAGGGGGGCGGAAACACCATATATTTT	CASSTGQGGGNTIYF	TRBV7-6	TRBJ1-3	-	TRBD1
TGTGCCAGCAGCCCACAGGGTTTTGTGAACACTGAAGCTTTCTTT	CASSPQGFVNTEAFF	TRBV7-9	TRBJ1-1	-	-
TGCAGTGCAACAGGGACCGGGGAGCTGTTTTTT	CSATGTGELFF	TRBV20-1	TRBJ2-2	few	-
TGTGCCAGCAGTTACTCGGGGGCTAAGGCCTACAATGAGCAGTTCTTC	CASSYSGAKAYNEQFF	TRBV6-5	TRBJ2-1	-	-
TGTGCCAGCAGTTCCAGGACCGGGGAGCTGTTTTTT	CASSSRTGELFF	TRBV28	TRBJ2-2	once	-
TGCGCCAGCAGCCAAAAAGGGGGCCCCAGCTCCTACAATGAGCAGTTCTTC	CASSQKGGPSSYNEQFF	TRBV4-1	TRBJ2-1	-	TRBD1
TGTGCCAGCAGCTTAGGGGGGGTATACAATGAGCAGTTCTTC	CASSLGGVYNEQFF	TRBV11-2	TRBJ2-1	-	-
TGTGCCAGCAGCTTAGAAGCAGGGCTAATTAGCAATCAGCCCCAGCATTTT	CASSLEAGLISNQPQHF	TRBV7-8	TRBJ1-5	few	-
TGTGCCAGCAGCTTGGGGACTAGCGGGAGGATAATCACCGGGGAGCTGTTTTTT	CASSLGTSGRIITGELFF	TRBV5-4	TRBJ2-2	-	TRBD2
TGTGCCAGCAGCTATTCTAGCACTGAAGCTTTCTTT	CASSYSSTEAFF	TRBV11-3	TRBJ1-1	-	-
TGTGCCAGCAGTGAAAGCGGGGGTGAGAGGTGGGATACGCAGTATTTT	CASSESGGERWDTQYF	TRBV2	TRBJ2-3	-	TRBD2
TGTGCCAGCAGCCAAGATTTATCCGGAAACACCATATATTTT	CASSQDLSGNTIYF	TRBV14	TRBJ1-3	-	-
TGTGCCAGCAGCTCAGGAACTAGACGGGACGAGCAGTACTTC	CASSSGTRRDEQYF	TRBV5-4	TRBJ2-7	-	-
TGTGCCAGCAGCGGATTGACAGTAACAACGAACACTGAAGCTTTCTTT	CASSGLTVTTNTEAFF	TRBV7-3	TRBJ1-1	-	-
TGTGCCAGCAGCCCCCCCAGGATCCAAGAGACCCAGTACTTC	CASSPPRIQETQYF	TRBV7-2	TRBJ2-5	-	-
TGTGCCATCAGTGAGTCAAGAGGCCTAAGCGCGGGAAACACCATATATTTT	CAISESRGLSAGNTIYF	TRBV10-3	TRBJ1-3	-	-
TGTGGGAACCTCGACACACAATGTTTAGGCGGCTACACCTTC	CGNLDTQCLGGYTF	TRBV27	TRBJ1-2	-	-
TGTGCCAGCAGCACCAACTTGGGACTAGCCGGGCACACAGATACGCAGTATTTT	CASSTNLGLAGHTDTQYF	TRBV13	TRBJ2-3	-	TRBD2
TGCGCCAGCTTGAGACAGGGGGATAAGACCCAGTACTTC	CASLRQGDKTQYF	TRBV10-2	TRBJ2-5	-	TRBD1
TGTGCCAGCAGCGTAGACGGGAATCAGCCCCAGCATTTT	CASSVDGNQPQHF	TRBV9	TRBJ1-5	-	-
TGCGCCAGCAGCTCCGGACAGGGGAGAGAGACCCAGTACTTC	CASSSGQGRETQYF	TRBV5-1	TRBJ2-5	many	TRBD1
TGTGCCAGCAGCCCTCCGGGGGGAGGGCCCAATGAGCAGTTCTTC	CASSPPGGGPNEQFF	TRBV7-3	TRBJ2-1	few	TRBD2
TGTGCCATCAGTGACAGGGAAGGCGAAAAACTGTTTTTT	CAISDREGEKLFF	TRBV10-3	TRBJ1-4	few	-
TGTGCCAGCAGCTTAGGAGCGGCGAACTATGGCTACACCTTC	CASSLGAANYGYTF	TRBV7-3	TRBJ1-2	-	-
TGTGCCAGCAGCTCCGCAGGTGAGCAGTTCTTC	CASSSAGEQFF	TRBV7-6	TRBJ2-1	-	-
TGTGCCAGCACCGGACAGGGGGCCTATGGCTACACCTTC	CASTGQGAYGYTF	TRBV27	TRBJ1-2	-	TRBD1
TGTGCCAGCAGCTTAGCGCTTAGGGGCACCGGGGAGCTGTTTTTT	CASSLALRGTGELFF	TRBV7-2	TRBJ2-2	-	-
TGTGCCAGCAGCCCTAGGTGGCGAAACACTGAAGCTTTCTTT	CASSPRWRNTEAFF	TRBV9	TRBJ1-1	-	-
TGTGCCAGCAGCGTCGAGAGCCTAGGGGACAATGAGCAGTTCTTC	CASSVESLGDNEQFF	TRBV7-3	TRBJ2-1	-	-
TGTGCCAGCAGCTTGGCAAATCAGCCCCAGCATTTT	CASSLANQPQHF	TRBV5-6	TRBJ1-5	-	-